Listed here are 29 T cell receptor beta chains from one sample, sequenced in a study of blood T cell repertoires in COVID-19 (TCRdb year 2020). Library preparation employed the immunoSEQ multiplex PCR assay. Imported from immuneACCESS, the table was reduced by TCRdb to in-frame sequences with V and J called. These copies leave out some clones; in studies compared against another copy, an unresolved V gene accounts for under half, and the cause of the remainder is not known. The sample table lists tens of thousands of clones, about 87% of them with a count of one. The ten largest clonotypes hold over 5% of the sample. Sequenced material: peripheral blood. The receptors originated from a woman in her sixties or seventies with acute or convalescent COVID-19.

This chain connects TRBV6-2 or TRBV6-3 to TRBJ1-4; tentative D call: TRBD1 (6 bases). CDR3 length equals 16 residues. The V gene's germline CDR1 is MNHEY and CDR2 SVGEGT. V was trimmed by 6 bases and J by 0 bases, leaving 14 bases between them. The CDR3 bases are TGTGCCAGCAGCTCAACAGGGACTACAACTAATGAAAAACTGTTTTTT. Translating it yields CASSSTGTTTNEKLFF.

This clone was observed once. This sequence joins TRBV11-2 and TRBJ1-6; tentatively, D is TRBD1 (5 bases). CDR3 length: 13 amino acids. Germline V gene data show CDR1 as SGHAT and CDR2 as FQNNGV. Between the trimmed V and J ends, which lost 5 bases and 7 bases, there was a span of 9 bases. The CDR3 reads CASSTGLNSPLHF. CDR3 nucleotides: TGTGCCAGCAGCACAGGCCTGAATTCACCCCTCCACTTT.

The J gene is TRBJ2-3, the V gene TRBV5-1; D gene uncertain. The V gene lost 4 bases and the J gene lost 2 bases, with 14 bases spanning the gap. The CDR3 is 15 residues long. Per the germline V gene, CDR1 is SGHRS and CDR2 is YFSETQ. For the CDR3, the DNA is TGCGCCAGCAGCCCTTTCAAAAGCCCCACAGATACGCAGTATTTT. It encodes CASSPFKSPTDTQYF. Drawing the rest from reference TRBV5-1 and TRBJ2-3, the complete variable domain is KAGVTQTPRYLIKTRGQQVTLSCSPISGHRSVSWYQQTPGQGLQFLFEYFSETQRNKGNFPGRFSGRQFSNSRSEMNVSTLELGDSALYLCASSPFKSPTDTQYFGPGTRLTVL.

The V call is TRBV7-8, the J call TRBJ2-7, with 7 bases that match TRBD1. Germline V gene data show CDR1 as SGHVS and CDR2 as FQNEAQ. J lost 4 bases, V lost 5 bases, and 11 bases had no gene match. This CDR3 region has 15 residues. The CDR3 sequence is CASSPWRTGNYEQYF. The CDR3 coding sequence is TGTGCCAGCAGCCCGTGGAGGACAGGAAATTACGAGCAGTACTTC.

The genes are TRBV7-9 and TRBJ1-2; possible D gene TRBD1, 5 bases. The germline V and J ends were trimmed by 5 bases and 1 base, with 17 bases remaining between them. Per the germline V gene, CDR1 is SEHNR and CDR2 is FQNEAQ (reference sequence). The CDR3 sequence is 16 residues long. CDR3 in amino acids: CASSRTGATINYGYTF. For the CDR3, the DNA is TGTGCCAGCAGCCGCACAGGAGCTACCATTAACTATGGCTACACCTTC.

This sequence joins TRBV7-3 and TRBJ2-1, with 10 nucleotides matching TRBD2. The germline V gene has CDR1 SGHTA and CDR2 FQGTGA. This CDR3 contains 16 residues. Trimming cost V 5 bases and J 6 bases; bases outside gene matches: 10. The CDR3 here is CASSLPLAGVGNEQFF. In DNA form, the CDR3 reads TGTGCCAGCAGCCTGCCCCTAGCGGGAGTTGGCAATGAGCAGTTCTTC. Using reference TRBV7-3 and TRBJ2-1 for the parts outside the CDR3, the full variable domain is GAGVSQTPSNKVTEKGKYVELRCDPISGHTALYWYRQSLGQGPEFLIYFQGTGAADDSGLPNDRFFAVRPEGSVSTLKIQRTERGDSAVYLCASSLPLAGVGNEQFFGPGTRLTVL.

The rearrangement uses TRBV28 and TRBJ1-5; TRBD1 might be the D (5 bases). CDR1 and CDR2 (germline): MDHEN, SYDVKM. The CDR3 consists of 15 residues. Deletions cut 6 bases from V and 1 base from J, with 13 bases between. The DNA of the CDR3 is TGTGCCAGCAGGCCGTCACGGGGGAGCAATCAGCCCCAGCATTTT. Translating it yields CASRPSRGSNQPQHF.

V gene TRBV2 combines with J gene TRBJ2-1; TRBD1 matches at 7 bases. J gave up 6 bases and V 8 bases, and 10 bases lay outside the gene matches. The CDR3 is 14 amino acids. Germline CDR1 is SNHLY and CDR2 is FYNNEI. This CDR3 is CASASYRGTNEQFF. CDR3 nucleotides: TGTGCCAGCGCTTCCTACAGGGGAACCAATGAGCAGTTCTTC.

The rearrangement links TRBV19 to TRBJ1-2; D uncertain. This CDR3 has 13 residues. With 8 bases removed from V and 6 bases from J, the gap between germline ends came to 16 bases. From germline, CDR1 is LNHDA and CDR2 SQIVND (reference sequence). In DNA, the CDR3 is TGTGCCAGTTCCTGGAGGCCGTTCCATGGCTACACCTTC. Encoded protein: CASSWRPFHGYTF.

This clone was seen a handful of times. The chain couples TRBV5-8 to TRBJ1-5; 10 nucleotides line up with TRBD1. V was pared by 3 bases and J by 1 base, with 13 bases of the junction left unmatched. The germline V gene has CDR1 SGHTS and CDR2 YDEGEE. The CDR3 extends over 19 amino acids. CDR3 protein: CASSSDPGQGKGSNQPQHF. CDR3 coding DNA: TGTGCCAGCAGCTCTGACCCGGGACAGGGGAAAGGAAGCAATCAGCCCCAGCATTTT.

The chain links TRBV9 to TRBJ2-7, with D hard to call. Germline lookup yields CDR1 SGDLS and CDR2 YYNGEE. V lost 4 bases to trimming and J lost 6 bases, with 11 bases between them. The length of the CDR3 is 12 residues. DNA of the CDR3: TGTGCCAGCAGCCCACGGTTTGGCGAGCAGTACTTC. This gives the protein CASSPRFGEQYF. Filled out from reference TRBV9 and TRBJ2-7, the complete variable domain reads DSGVTQTPKHLITATGQRVTLRCSPRSGDLSVYWYQQSLDQGLQFLIQYYNGEERAKGNILERFSAQQFPDLHSELNLSSLELGDSALYFCASSPRFGEQYFGPGTRLTVT.

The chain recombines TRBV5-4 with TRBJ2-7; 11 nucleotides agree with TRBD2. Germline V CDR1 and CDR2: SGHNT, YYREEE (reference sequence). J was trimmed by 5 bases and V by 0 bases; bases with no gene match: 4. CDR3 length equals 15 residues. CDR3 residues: CASSLELAGADEQYF. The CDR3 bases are TGTGCCAGCAGCTTGGAACTAGCGGGAGCGGACGAGCAGTACTTC.

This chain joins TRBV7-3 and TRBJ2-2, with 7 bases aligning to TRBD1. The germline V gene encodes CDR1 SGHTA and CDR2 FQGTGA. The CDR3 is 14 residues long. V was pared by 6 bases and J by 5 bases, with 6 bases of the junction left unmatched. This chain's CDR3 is CASSPGQRTGELFF. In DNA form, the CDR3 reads TGTGCCAGCAGTCCGGGACAGAGGACCGGGGAGCTGTTTTTT. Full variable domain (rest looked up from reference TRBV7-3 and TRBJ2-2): GAGVSQTPSNKVTEKGKYVELRCDPISGHTALYWYRQSLGQGPEFLIYFQGTGAADDSGLPNDRFFAVRPEGSVSTLKIQRTERGDSAVYLCASSPGQRTGELFFGEGSRLTVL.

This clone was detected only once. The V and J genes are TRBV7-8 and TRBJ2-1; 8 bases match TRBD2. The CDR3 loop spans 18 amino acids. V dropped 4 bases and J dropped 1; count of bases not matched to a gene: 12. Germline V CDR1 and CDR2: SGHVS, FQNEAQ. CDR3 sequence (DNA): TGTGCCAGCAGCTCAACCGGGGGGAGCGGGGGTTCCTACAATGAGCAGTTCTTC. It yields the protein CASSSTGGSGGSYNEQFF.

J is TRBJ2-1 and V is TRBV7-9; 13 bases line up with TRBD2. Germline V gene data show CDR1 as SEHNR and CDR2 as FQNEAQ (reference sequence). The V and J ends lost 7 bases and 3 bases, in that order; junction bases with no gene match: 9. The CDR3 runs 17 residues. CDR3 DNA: TGTGCCAGCATCGGGACTAGCGGGACCCTATACTACAATGAGCAGTTCTTC. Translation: CASIGTSGTLYYNEQFF.

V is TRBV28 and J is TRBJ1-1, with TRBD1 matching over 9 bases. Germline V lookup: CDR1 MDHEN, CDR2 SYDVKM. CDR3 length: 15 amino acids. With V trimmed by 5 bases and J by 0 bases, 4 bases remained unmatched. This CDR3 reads CASSEDRGLNTEAFF. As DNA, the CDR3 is TGTGCCAGCAGTGAGGACAGGGGATTGAACACTGAAGCTTTCTTT.

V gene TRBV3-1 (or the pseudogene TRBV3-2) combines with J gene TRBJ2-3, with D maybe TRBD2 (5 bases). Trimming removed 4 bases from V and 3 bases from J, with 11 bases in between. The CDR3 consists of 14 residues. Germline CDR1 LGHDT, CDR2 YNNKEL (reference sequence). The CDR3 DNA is TGTGCCAGCAGCCCCCAGCTAGCTACAGATACGCAGTATTTT. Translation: CASSPQLATDTQYF.

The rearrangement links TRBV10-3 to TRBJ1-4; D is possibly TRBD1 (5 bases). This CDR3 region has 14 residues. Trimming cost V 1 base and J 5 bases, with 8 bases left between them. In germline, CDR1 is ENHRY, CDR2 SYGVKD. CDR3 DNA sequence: TGTGCCATCAGTGAGTGGGGGGTGAATGAAAAACTGTTTTTT. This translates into CAISEWGVNEKLFF.

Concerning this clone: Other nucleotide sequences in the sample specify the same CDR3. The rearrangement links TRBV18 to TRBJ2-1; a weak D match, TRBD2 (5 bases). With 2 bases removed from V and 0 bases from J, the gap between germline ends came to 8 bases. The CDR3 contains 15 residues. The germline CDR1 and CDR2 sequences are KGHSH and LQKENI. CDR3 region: CASSPSGFSYNEQFF. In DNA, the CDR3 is TGTGCCAGCTCACCATCGGGGTTCTCCTACAATGAGCAGTTCTTC.

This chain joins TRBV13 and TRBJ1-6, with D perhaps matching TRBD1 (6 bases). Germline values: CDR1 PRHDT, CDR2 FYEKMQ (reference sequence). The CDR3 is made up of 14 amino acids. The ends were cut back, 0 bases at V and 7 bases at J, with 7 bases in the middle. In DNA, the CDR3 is TGTGCCAGCAGCTTAGGGGGGGCCAATTCACCCCTCCACTTT. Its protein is CASSLGGANSPLHF.

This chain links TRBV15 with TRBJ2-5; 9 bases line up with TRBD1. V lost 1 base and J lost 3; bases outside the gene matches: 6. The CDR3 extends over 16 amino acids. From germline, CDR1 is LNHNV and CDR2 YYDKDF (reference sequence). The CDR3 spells CATSRGNRGRKETQYF. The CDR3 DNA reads TGTGCCACCAGCAGAGGGAACAGGGGGCGCAAAGAGACCCAGTACTTC.

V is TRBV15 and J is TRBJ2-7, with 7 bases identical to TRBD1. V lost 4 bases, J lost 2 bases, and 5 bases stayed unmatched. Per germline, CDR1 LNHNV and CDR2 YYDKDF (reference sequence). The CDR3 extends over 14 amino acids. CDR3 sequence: CATSTDQGAYEQYF. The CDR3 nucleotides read TGTGCCACCAGCACTGACCAGGGGGCCTACGAGCAGTACTTC.

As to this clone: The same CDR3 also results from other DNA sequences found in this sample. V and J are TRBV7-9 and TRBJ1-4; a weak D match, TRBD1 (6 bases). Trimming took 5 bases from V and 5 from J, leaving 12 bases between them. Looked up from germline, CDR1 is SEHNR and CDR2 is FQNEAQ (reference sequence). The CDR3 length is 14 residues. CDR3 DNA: TGTGCCAGCAGCAGGCGGACAGAAAATGAAAAACTGTTTTTT. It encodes CASSRRTENEKLFF.

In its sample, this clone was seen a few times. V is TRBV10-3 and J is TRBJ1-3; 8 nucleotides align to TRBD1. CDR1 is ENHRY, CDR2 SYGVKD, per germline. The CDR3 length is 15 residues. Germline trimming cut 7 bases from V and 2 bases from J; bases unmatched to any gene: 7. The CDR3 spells CAIKGTGAPGNTIYF. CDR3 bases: TGTGCCATCAAAGGGACAGGCGCTCCTGGAAACACCATATATTTT.

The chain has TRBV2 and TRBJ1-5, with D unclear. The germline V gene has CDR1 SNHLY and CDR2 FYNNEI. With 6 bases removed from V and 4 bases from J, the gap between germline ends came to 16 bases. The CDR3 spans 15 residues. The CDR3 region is CASRDRAVPNQPQHF. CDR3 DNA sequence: TGTGCCAGCAGGGACCGAGCGGTACCTAATCAGCCCCAGCATTTT.

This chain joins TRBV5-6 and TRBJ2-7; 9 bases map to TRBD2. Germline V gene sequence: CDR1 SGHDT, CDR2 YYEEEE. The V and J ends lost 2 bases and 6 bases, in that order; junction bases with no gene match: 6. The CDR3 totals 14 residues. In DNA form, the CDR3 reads TGTGCCAGCAGCTTCAGGCGGGAGGGCTCCGAGCAGTACTTC. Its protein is CASSFRREGSEQYF.

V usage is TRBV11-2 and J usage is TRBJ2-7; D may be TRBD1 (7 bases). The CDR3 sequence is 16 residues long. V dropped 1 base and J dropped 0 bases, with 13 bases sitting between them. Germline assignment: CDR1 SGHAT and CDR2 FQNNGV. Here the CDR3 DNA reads TGTGCCAGCAGCTTAGTAGGCAGGGGGGCCTCCTACGAGCAGTACTTC. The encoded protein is CASSLVGRGASYEQYF.

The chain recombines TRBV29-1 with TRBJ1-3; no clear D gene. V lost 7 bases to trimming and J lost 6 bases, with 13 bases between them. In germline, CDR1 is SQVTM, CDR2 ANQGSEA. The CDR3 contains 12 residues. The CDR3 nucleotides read TGCAGCGCGCGGGGTGGAACAAACACCATATATTTT. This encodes CSARGGTNTIYF.

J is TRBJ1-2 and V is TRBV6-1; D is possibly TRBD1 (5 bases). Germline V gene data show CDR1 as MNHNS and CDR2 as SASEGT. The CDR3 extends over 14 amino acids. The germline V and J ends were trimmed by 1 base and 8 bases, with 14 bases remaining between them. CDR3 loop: CASSEEGLMVGYTF. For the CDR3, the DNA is TGTGCCAGCAGTGAAGAGGGGTTGATGGTGGGCTACACCTTC.